These 32 T cell receptor beta chains came from one sample sequenced in a study of cytomegalovirus exposure and HLA in healthy donors. In the PCR, 60 Vbeta and 13 Jbeta primers were used. The assay was immunoSEQ multiplex PCR, and TCRdb's table has in-frame clones only and misses some. Among 95,000 to 120,000 clones listed, 65% to 85% were seen once. Source material: PBMCs. Receptors originate from a woman aged 25 to 45 in good health and CMV-seropositive.

This rearrangement joins TRBV6-5 to TRBJ1-2; D remains unclear. CDR1 and CDR2 (germline): MNHEY, SVGAGI. Trimming left V 6 bases short and J 4 bases short, with 12 bases between. This CDR3 is built from 13 residues. CDR3 coding DNA: TGTGCCAGCAGGGGAGTATCTAGCTATGGCTACACCTTC. Amino acid sequence: CASRGVSSYGYTF.

The chain combines TRBV6-1 with TRBJ2-3; 7 bases fit TRBD1. V dropped 10 bases and J dropped 2; count of bases not matched to a gene: 9. Germline V gene sequence: CDR1 MNHNS, CDR2 SASEGT. The CDR3 totals 14 residues. The CDR3 sequence: CATELGGNTDTQYF. CDR3 nucleotide sequence: TGTGCCACCGAACTAGGGGGCAACACAGATACGCAGTATTTT.

CDR3 sequence (DNA): TGTGCCATTCCGTCTAGCGGGAGGAACTCCTACAATGAGCAGTTCTTC. This sequence encodes CAIPSSGRNSYNEQFF. This chain uses TRBV2 with TRBJ2-1, with 11 nucleotides matching TRBD2. With V trimmed by 10 bases and J by 0 bases, 8 bases remained unmatched. This CDR3 contains 16 residues. Germline CDR1 SNHLY, CDR2 FYNNEI.

The rearrangement uses TRBV9 and TRBJ2-1; TRBD1 might be the D (5 bases). The CDR3 sequence is 12 residues long. Germline values: CDR1 SGDLS, CDR2 YYNGEE. The V gene lost 4 bases and the J gene lost 7 bases, with 9 bases spanning the gap. The CDR3 is CASSLGQNEQFF. CDR3 bases: TGTGCCAGCAGCTTAGGACAAAATGAGCAGTTCTTC. The full variable domain, completed using reference TRBV9 and TRBJ2-1, is DSGVTQTPKHLITATGQRVTLRCSPRSGDLSVYWYQQSLDQGLQFLIQYYNGEERAKGNILERFSAQQFPDLHSELNLSSLELGDSALYFCASSLGQNEQFFGPGTRLTVL.

The J gene is TRBJ2-5, the V gene TRBV27; unclear D gene. The J call may not be correct, given that the DNA end is closer to TRBJ2-7. Germline V CDR1 and CDR2: MNHEY, SMNVEV (reference sequence). The CDR3 runs 13 residues. CDR3 coding DNA: TGTGCCAGCAGTTTATCCGTTGCCTACGAGCAGTACTTC. Residues: CASSLSVAYEQYF.

This chain uses TRBV2 with TRBJ2-1; the match to TRBD2 covers 7 bases. There are 15 residues in the CDR3. CDR1 SNHLY and CDR2 FYNNEI come from the germline V gene. V shed 6 bases, J shed 2 bases, and the junction held 7 bases outside the gene matches. The CDR3 DNA is TGTGCCAGCAGGGGGGGGTTTGGGACCTACAATGAGCAGTTCTTC. Translating gives CASRGGFGTYNEQFF.

The V call is TRBV2, the J call TRBJ2-7, with a tentative D call TRBD1 (6 bases). CDR1 and CDR2 (germline): SNHLY, FYNNEI. Trimming took 6 bases from V and 1 from J, leaving 19 bases between them. There are 16 residues in the CDR3. The CDR3 is CASSVDRSPLSYEQYF. CDR3 bases: TGTGCCAGCAGCGTAGACAGGAGTCCGCTTTCCTACGAGCAGTACTTC.

The chain links TRBV5-1 to TRBJ2-7; D might be TRBD1 (6 bases). The germline gives CDR1 SGHRS, CDR2 YFSETQ. CDR3 size: 15 residues. Trimming took off 3 bases at V and 3 bases at J, with 16 bases between the two ends. The CDR3 nucleotides read TGCGCCAGCAGCTCGGAACAGGGAATTGGCTACGAGCAGTACTTC. Translating it yields CASSSEQGIGYEQYF.

V and J are TRBV10-3 and TRBJ2-6; tentative D call: TRBD2 (5 bases). The V end was cut by 3 bases, the J end by 4 bases, with 19 bases between. Germline V gives CDR1 ENHRY, CDR2 SYGVKD. The CDR3 sequence is 18 residues long. CDR3 in amino acids: CAISEKPPGLAGANVLTF. The CDR3 bases are TGTGCCATCAGTGAAAAACCCCCTGGACTGGCCGGGGCCAACGTCCTGACTTTC.

V and J are TRBV10-3 and TRBJ1-2; 8 nucleotides agree with TRBD1. Per germline, CDR1 ENHRY and CDR2 SYGVKD. V lost 2 bases to trimming and J lost 6 bases; unmatched junction nucleotides: 8. The CDR3 runs to 15 residues. In DNA, the CDR3 is TGTGCCATCAGTGAGCTCCGAGGACAGGGTGATGGCTACACCTTC. Encoded protein: CAISELRGQGDGYTF.

The chain combines TRBV6-5 with TRBJ2-3; 8 bases fit TRBD2. The J segment lost 3 bases and the V segment lost 2 bases, leaving 4 bases of the junction unmatched. This CDR3 has 15 residues. CDR1 and CDR2 (germline): MNHEY, SVGAGI. The CDR3 protein is CASSYMGLETDTQYF. DNA of the CDR3: TGTGCCAGCAGTTACATGGGACTAGAAACAGATACGCAGTATTTT.

The chain recombines TRBV30 with TRBJ1-1; 9 bases are shared with TRBD1. Germline values: CDR1 GTSNPN, CDR2 SVGIG (reference sequence). The CDR3 spans 15 residues. CDR3 coding DNA: TGTTTGGTTTCGCTTTCCAGGACAGGGGTAACTGAAGCTTTCTTT. Its translation: CLVSLSRTGVTEAFF.

V is TRBV4-2 and J is TRBJ2-1, with 10 bases that match TRBD2. Trimming cost V 4 bases and J 7 bases; bases outside gene matches: 7. CDR3 length: 15 residues. Germline CDR1 LGHNA, CDR2 YNFKEQ. CDR3: CASSPRAGGLNEQFF. CDR3 nucleotides: TGTGCCAGCAGCCCTAGAGCGGGGGGGCTGAATGAGCAGTTCTTC.

The rearrangement joins TRBV29-1 to TRBJ1-2, with D perhaps matching TRBD1 (6 bases). Looked up from germline, CDR1 is SQVTM and CDR2 is ANQGSEA. The V and J ends lost 7 bases and 7 bases respectively, with 19 bases between them. The CDR3 extends over 13 amino acids. The CDR3 coding sequence is TGCAGCGCCGACCTTCTACAGGGCCTTGGCTACACCTTC. Its translation: CSADLLQGLGYTF.

The chain recombines TRBV4-1 with TRBJ2-7, with D possibly TRBD1 on 7 matching bases. Germline values: CDR1 MGHRA, CDR2 YSYEKL. The CDR3 has 17 amino acids. The germline V and J ends were trimmed by 4 bases and 2 bases, with 21 bases remaining between them. CDR3: CASSPTGTRTLTYEQYF. In nucleotides, the CDR3 is TGCGCCAGCAGCCCGACAGGGACTCGCACTCTTACCTACGAGCAGTACTTC.

The V gene is TRBV7-8, the J gene TRBJ2-1; 8 bases fit TRBD2. The V gene end was trimmed by 4 bases and the J gene end by 2 bases; junction bases not matched to a gene: 13. Germline CDR1 reads SGHVS; CDR2 reads FQNEAQ. CDR3 size: 18 residues. The CDR3: CASSSPVVRTSPYNEQFF. DNA for the CDR3: TGTGCCAGCAGCTCTCCCGTCGTGAGGACTAGCCCCTACAATGAGCAGTTCTTC. The entire variable domain, with the rest obtained from reference TRBV7-8 and TRBJ2-1, is as follows: GAGVSQSPRYKVAKRGQDVALRCDPISGHVSLFWYQQALGQGPEFLTYFQNEAQLDKSGLPSDRFFAERPEGSVSTLKIQRTQQEDSAVYLCASSSPVVRTSPYNEQFFGPGTRLTVL.

CDR3 in DNA: TGTGCCAGCAGTGACGGGCAGAGTGGACTCTACGAGCAGTACTTC. It codes for CASSDGQSGLYEQYF. This sequence joins TRBV6-1 and TRBJ2-7; tentatively, D is TRBD2 (5 bases). V was clipped by 3 bases and J by 3 bases, with 15 bases between them. Germline V gene sequence: CDR1 MNHNS, CDR2 SASEGT. The CDR3 spans 15 residues.

The V gene is TRBV25-1, the J gene TRBJ2-1; a weak D match, TRBD1 (5 bases). Per germline, CDR1 MGHDK and CDR2 SYGVNS. The CDR3 covers 15 residues. Trimming took off 2 bases at V and 7 bases at J, with 15 bases between the two ends. The CDR3 loop is CASSEVGATLNEQFF. CDR3 DNA sequence: TGTGCCAGCAGTGAAGTTGGGGCGACGTTAAATGAGCAGTTCTTC.

DNA for the CDR3: TGTGCCAGCAGTTCAGTGGGGGGATGGACGGGACAGGGGGGTTCACCCCTCCACTTT. Amino acids: CASSSVGGWTGQGGSPLHF. The J gene is TRBJ1-6, the V gene TRBV28; 11 nucleotides match TRBD1. V was clipped by 4 bases and J by 9 bases; unmatched bases: 17. Germline CDR1 MDHEN, CDR2 SYDVKM. The CDR3 spans 19 residues.

V gene TRBV6-1 combines with J gene TRBJ1-2; maybe TRBD1 (5 bases). V was clipped by 4 bases and J by 8 bases, with 14 bases between them. Germline CDR1 MNHNS, CDR2 SASEGT. The CDR3 is 13 residues long. The CDR3 nucleotides are TGTGCCAGCAGTGCGATCAGGGTTGACGGCTACACCTTC. As protein: CASSAIRVDGYTF.

The chain combines TRBV4-2 with TRBJ2-7; 10 positions match TRBD1. V lost 1 base, J lost 6 bases, and 9 bases stayed unmatched. Looked up from germline, CDR1 is LGHNA and CDR2 is YNFKEQ. This CDR3 is built from 16 residues. In DNA form, the CDR3 reads TGTGCCAGCAGCCAAGGGACCGGGACAGGGGTCGGCGAGCAGTACTTC. Its translation: CASSQGTGTGVGEQYF.

The chain uses TRBV2 and TRBJ2-3, with 7 bases that match TRBD1. The CDR3 is 16 residues long. V shed 6 bases, J shed 0 bases, and the junction held 9 bases outside the gene matches. The germline V gene encodes CDR1 SNHLY and CDR2 FYNNEI. The chain's CDR3 is CASRRDSRSSTDTQYF. The CDR3 region has the DNA TGTGCCAGCAGGAGGGACAGCCGCTCTAGCACAGATACGCAGTATTTT.

The chain is built from TRBV9 and TRBJ2-2; D is possibly TRBD1 (6 bases). V lost 3 bases and J 4 bases, leaving 13 bases between the germline ends. Germline V gives CDR1 SGDLS, CDR2 YYNGEE. The CDR3 spans 15 residues. The CDR3 is CASSAKQGSTGELFF. The CDR3 DNA follows: TGTGCCAGCAGCGCGAAACAGGGATCCACCGGGGAGCTGTTTTTT. The whole variable domain, filled in from reference TRBV9 and TRBJ2-2, reads DSGVTQTPKHLITATGQRVTLRCSPRSGDLSVYWYQQSLDQGLQFLIQYYNGEERAKGNILERFSAQQFPDLHSELNLSSLELGDSALYFCASSAKQGSTGELFFGEGSRLTVL.

This sequence joins TRBV10-3 and TRBJ2-1; TRBD2 matches at 9 bases. Germline CDR1 ENHRY, CDR2 SYGVKD. V was clipped by 4 bases and J by 6 bases; unmatched bases: 13. CDR3 length: 17 residues. CDR3 DNA: TGTGCCATCAGTGGCATTAGCGGGAGCACGGGATCCAATGAGCAGTTCTTC. Its translation: CAISGISGSTGSNEQFF.

This clone was picked up one time. The chain is built from TRBV19 and TRBJ2-7; 8 positions agree with TRBD1. Unmatched junction bases numbered 5, after V lost 6 bases and J lost 1 base. CDR1 is LNHDA, CDR2 SQIVND, per germline (reference sequence). This CDR3 is 14 amino acids long. CDR3 region: CASSPRGLSYEQYF. CDR3 bases: TGTGCCAGTAGCCCCAGGGGGCTATCCTACGAGCAGTACTTC.

This clone has a single count. The chain joins TRBV6-1 to TRBJ1-2; TRBD1 matches at 10 bases. The CDR3 length is 14 residues. V lost 4 bases, J lost 5 bases, and 4 bases stayed unmatched. From germline, CDR1 is MNHNS and CDR2 SASEGT. The DNA of the CDR3 is TGTGCCAGCAGTGGGGGACAGGGGCTTTATGGCTACACCTTC. Its protein is CASSGGQGLYGYTF.

V usage is TRBV5-1 and J usage is TRBJ2-7; 9 bases map to TRBD2. This CDR3 contains 16 residues. J lost 0 bases, V lost 4 bases, and 8 bases had no gene match. Per the germline V gene, CDR1 is SGHRS and CDR2 is YFSETQ. CDR3 in amino acids: CASSIASSGTSYEQYF. The CDR3 coding sequence is TGCGCCAGCAGCATTGCGTCTAGCGGGACCTCCTACGAGCAGTACTTC. The full variable domain, completed using reference TRBV5-1 and TRBJ2-7, is KAGVTQTPRYLIKTRGQQVTLSCSPISGHRSVSWYQQTPGQGLQFLFEYFSETQRNKGNFPGRFSGRQFSNSRSEMNVSTLELGDSALYLCASSIASSGTSYEQYFGPGTRLTVT.

The V gene is TRBV9, the J gene TRBJ2-1; 9 bases align to TRBD2. V shed 4 bases, J shed 1 base, and the junction held 12 bases outside the gene matches. CDR3 length: 18 amino acids. Per germline, CDR1 SGDLS and CDR2 YYNGEE. CDR3 sequence reads: CASSPIRREGYSYNEQFF. In DNA form, the CDR3 reads TGTGCCAGCAGCCCCATCCGGCGGGAGGGATATTCCTACAATGAGCAGTTCTTC. Combining the CDR3 with reference TRBV9 and TRBJ2-1 gives the whole variable domain DSGVTQTPKHLITATGQRVTLRCSPRSGDLSVYWYQQSLDQGLQFLIQYYNGEERAKGNILERFSAQQFPDLHSELNLSSLELGDSALYFCASSPIRREGYSYNEQFFGPGTRLTVL.

This clone was seen just once. The chain has TRBV7-9 and TRBJ1-1, with D possibly being TRBD1 (6 bases). V was clipped by 5 bases and J by 2 bases, with 9 bases between them. Germline V gives CDR1 SEHNR, CDR2 FQNEAQ (reference sequence). The CDR3 runs to 13 residues. The CDR3: CASSKGHNTEAFF. CDR3 nucleotide sequence: TGTGCCAGCAGCAAGGGACACAACACTGAAGCTTTCTTT.

Only one count was recorded for this clone. V and J are TRBV5-6 and TRBJ1-5, with unresolved D. The CDR3 is made up of 15 amino acids. V was pared by 3 bases and J by 0 bases, with 10 bases between. Germline CDR1 SGHDT, CDR2 YYEEEE. The CDR3 spells CASSSGIYSNQPQHF. DNA for the CDR3: TGTGCCAGCAGCTCCGGGATATATAGCAATCAGCCCCAGCATTTT.

This chain links TRBV4-1 with TRBJ2-7, with 7 bases matching TRBD1. Germline V gene lookup returns CDR1 MGHRA and CDR2 YSYEKL. The CDR3 runs 14 residues. With V trimmed by 4 bases and J by 2 bases, 5 bases remained unmatched. Written as DNA, the CDR3 is TGCGCCAGCAGCCTCCGACAGGGAACCTACGAGCAGTACTTC. Encoded protein: CASSLRQGTYEQYF.

This sequence joins TRBV2 and TRBJ1-6; 8 nucleotides agree with TRBD1. Germline V CDR1 and CDR2: SNHLY, FYNNEI. The V and J ends lost 6 bases and 6 bases, in that order; junction bases with no gene match: 7. The CDR3 spans 15 residues. DNA of the CDR3: TGTGCCAGCAGAACGACAGGGGTGGGTAATTCACCCCTCCACTTT. It codes for CASRTTGVGNSPLHF. Combining the CDR3 with reference TRBV2 and TRBJ1-6 gives the whole variable domain EPEVTQTPSHQVTQMGQEVILRCVPISNHLYFYWYRQILGQKVEFLVSFYNNEISEKSEIFDDQFSVERPDGSNFTLKIRSTKLEDSAMYFCASRTTGVGNSPLHFGNGTRLTVT.